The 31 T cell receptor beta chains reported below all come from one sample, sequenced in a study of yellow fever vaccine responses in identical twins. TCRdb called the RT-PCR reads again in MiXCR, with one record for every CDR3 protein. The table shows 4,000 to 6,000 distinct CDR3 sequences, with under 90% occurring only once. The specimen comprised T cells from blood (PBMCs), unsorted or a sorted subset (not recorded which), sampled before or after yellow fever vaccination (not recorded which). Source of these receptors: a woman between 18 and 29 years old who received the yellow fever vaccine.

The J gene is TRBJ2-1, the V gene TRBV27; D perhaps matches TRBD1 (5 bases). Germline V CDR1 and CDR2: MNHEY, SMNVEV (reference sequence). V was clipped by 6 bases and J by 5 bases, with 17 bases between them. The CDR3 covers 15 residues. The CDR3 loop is CASRPLLDRNNEQFF. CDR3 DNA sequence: TGTGCCAGCAGACCGCTTCTTGACAGAAACAATGAGCAGTTCTTC.

CDR3 in amino acids: CSVRDRAYEQYF. The CDR3 DNA is TGCAGCGTCAGGGACAGGGCCTACGAGCAGTACTTC. The V gene is TRBV29-1, the J gene TRBJ2-7, with 9 bases lining up with TRBD1. This CDR3 contains 12 residues. Trimming cost V 6 bases and J 2 bases; bases outside gene matches: 2. Per germline, CDR1 SQVTM and CDR2 ANQGSEA.

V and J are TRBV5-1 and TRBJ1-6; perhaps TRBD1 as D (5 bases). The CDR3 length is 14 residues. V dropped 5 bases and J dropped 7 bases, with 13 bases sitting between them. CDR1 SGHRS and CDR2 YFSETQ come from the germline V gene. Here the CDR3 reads CASRGDERNSPLHF. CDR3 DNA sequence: TGCGCCAGCAGGGGGGACGAGAGAAATTCACCCCTCCACTTT.

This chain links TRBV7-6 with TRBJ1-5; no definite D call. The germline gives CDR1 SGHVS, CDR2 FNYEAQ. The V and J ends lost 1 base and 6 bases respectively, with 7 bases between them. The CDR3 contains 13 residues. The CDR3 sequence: CASSLGGFQPQHF. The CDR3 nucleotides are TGTGCCAGCAGCTTAGGGGGTTTTCAGCCCCAGCATTTT.

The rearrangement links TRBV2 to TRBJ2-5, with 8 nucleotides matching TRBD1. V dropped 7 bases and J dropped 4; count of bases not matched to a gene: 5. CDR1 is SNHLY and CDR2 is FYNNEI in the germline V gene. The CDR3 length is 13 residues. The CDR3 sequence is CASNLGQGETQYF. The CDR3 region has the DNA TGTGCCAGCAACCTCGGACAGGGAGAGACCCAGTACTTC.

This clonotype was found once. As DNA, the CDR3 is TGTGCCAGCAGCTTAGACCAGGGGGCCTACGAGCAGTACTTC. It encodes CASSLDQGAYEQYF. The chain links TRBV11-2 to TRBJ2-7, with TRBD1 matching over 7 bases. Germline CDR1 and CDR2: SGHAT and FQNNGV. This CDR3 region has 14 residues. J lost 2 bases, V lost 0 bases, and 1 base had no gene match.

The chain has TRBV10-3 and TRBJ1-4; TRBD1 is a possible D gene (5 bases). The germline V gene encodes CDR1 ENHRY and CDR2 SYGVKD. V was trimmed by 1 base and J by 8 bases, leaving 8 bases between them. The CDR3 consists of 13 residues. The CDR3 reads CAISEFSGEKLFF. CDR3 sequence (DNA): TGTGCCATCAGTGAGTTCTCAGGGGAAAAACTGTTTTTT.

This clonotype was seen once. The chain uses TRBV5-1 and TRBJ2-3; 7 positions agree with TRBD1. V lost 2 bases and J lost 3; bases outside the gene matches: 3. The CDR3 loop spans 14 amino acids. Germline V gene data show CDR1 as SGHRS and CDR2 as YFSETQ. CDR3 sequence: CASSFPGGTDTQYF. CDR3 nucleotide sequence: TGCGCCAGCAGCTTCCCAGGGGGTACAGATACGCAGTATTTT.

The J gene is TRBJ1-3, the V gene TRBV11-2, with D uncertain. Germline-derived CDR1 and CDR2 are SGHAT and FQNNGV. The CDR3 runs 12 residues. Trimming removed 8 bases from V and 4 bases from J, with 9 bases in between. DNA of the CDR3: TGTGCCAGCCTTCTTACAGGAAACACCATATATTTT. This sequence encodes CASLLTGNTIYF.

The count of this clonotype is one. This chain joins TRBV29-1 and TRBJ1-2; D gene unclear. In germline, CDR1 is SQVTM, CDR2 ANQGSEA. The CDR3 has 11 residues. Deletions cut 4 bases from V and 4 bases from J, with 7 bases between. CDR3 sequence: CSVAFAYGYTF. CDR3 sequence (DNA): TGCAGCGTTGCATTTGCCTATGGCTACACCTTC.

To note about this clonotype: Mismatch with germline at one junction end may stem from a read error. CDR3 coding DNA: TGCGCCAGTAGTGAAGGAGGGAAGGGTCCCTACGAGCAGTACTTC. It is translated as CASSEGGKGPYEQYF. This rearrangement joins TRBV10-1 to TRBJ2-7; perhaps TRBD2 as D (6 bases). The germline V gene encodes CDR1 WNHNN and CDR2 SYGVQD (reference sequence). The CDR3 contains 15 residues.

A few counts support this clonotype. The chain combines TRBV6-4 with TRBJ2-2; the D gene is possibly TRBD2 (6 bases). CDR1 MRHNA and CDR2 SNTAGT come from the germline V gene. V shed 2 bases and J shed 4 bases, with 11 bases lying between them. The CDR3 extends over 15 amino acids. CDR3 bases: TGTGCCAGCAGTGACAGGGGAGGAAGCACCGGGGAGCTGTTTTTT. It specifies CASSDRGGSTGELFF.

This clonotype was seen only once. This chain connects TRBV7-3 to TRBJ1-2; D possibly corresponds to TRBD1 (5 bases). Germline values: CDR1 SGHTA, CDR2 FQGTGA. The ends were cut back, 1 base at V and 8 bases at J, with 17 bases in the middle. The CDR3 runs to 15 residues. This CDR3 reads CASSLMVATGTGYTF. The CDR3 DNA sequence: TGTGCCAGCAGCTTAATGGTGGCTACGGGGACCGGCTACACCTTC.

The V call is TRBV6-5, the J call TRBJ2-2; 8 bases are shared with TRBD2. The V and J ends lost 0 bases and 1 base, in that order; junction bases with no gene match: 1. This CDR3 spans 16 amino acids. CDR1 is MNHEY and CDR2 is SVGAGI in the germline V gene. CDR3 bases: TGTGCCAGCAGTTACTCGGCGGGGGGGAACACCGGGGAGCTGTTTTTT. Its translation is CASSYSAGGNTGELFF.

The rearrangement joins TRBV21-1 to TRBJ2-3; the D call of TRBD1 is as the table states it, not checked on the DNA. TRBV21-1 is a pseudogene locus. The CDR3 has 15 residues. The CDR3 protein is CASSAPGRCTDTQYF. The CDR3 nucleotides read TGTGCCAGCAGCGCTCCGGGACGCTGCACAGATACGCAGTATTTT.

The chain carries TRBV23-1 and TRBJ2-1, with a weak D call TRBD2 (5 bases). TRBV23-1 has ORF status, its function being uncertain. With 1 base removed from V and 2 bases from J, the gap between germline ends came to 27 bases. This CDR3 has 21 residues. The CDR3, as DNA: TGCGCCAGCAGTCAATTACTAGTTATTCTAACCGGGCAGGCTACCTACAATGAGCAGTTCTTC. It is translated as CASSQLLVILTGQATYNEQFF.

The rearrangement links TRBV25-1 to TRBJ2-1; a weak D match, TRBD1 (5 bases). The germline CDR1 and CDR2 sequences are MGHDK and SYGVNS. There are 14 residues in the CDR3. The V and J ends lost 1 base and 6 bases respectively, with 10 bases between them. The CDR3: CASSELSGLNEQFF. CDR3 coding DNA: TGTGCCAGCAGTGAATTATCAGGGCTCAATGAGCAGTTCTTC. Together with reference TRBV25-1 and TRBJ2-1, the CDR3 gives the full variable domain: EADIYQTPRYLVIGTGKKITLECSQTMGHDKMYWYQQDPGMELHLIHYSYGVNSTEKGDLSSESTVSRIRTEHFPLTLESARPSHTSQYLCASSELSGLNEQFFGPGTRLTVL.

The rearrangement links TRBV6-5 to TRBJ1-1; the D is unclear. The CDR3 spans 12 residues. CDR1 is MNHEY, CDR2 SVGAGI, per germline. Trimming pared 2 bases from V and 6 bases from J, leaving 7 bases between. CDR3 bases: TGTGCCAGCAGTTACATCGGGGCTGAAGCTTTCTTT. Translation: CASSYIGAEAFF.

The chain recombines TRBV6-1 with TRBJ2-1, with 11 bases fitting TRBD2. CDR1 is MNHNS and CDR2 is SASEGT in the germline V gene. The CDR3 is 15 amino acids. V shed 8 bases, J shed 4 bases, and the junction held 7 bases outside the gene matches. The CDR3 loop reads CASLKIAGGYNEQFF. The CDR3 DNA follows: TGTGCCAGCCTCAAAATAGCGGGAGGGTACAATGAGCAGTTCTTC.

The CDR3 is CAISGTSGGKETQYF. The DNA of the CDR3 is TGTGCCATCAGTGGAACTAGCGGGGGAAAAGAGACCCAGTACTTC. The chain recombines TRBV10-3 with TRBJ2-5, with 11 positions matching TRBD2. V lost 4 bases to trimming and J lost 3 bases; unmatched junction nucleotides: 4. The CDR3 is 15 residues long. The V gene's germline CDR1 is ENHRY and CDR2 SYGVKD.

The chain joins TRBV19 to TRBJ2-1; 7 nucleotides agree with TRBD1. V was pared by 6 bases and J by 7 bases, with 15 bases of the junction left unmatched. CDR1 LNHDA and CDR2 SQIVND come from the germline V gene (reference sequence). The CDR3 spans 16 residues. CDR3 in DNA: TGTGCCAGTAGCGGCACAGGGGCGGGCTTTAGGAATGAGCAGTTCTTC. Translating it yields CASSGTGAGFRNEQFF.

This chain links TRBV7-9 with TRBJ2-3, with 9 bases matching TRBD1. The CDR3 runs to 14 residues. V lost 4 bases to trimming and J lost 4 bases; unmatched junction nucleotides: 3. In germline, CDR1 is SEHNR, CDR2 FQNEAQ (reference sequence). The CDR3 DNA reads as TGTGCCAGCAGCTCCACAGGGGGCGCAGATACGCAGTATTTT. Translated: CASSSTGGADTQYF.

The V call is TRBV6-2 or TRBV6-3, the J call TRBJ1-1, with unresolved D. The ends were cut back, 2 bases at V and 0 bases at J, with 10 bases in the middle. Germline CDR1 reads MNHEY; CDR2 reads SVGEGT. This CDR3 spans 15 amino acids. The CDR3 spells CASSYGRRVNTEAFF. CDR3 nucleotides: TGTGCCAGCAGTTACGGGAGGAGGGTGAACACTGAAGCTTTCTTT.

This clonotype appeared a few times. CDR3: CASSHQVNTEAFF. DNA of the CDR3: TGCGCCAGCAGCCACCAGGTGAACACTGAAGCTTTCTTT. The V gene is TRBV4-1, the J gene TRBJ1-1; D gene ambiguous. The CDR3 contains 13 residues. In germline, CDR1 is MGHRA, CDR2 YSYEKL. V dropped 3 bases and J dropped 0 bases, with 5 bases sitting between them.

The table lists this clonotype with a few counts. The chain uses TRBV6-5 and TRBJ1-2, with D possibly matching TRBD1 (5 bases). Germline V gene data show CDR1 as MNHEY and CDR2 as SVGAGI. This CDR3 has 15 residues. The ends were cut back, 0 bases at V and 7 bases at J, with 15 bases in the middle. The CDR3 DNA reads TGTGCCAGCAGTTACTCCGAATCCGGGGGAGCTGGCTACACCTTC. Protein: CASSYSESGGAGYTF.

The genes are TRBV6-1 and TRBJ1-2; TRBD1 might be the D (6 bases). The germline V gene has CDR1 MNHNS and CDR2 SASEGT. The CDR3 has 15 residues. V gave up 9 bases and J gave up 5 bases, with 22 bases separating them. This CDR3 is CASQVDRSLVYGYTF. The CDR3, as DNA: TGTGCCAGTCAAGTAGACAGGTCCCTAGTTTATGGCTACACCTTC.

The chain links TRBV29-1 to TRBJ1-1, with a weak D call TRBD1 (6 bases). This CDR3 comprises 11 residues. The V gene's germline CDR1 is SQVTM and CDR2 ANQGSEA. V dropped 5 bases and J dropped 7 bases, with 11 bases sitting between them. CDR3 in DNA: TGCAGCGTTAAGCAGGGGATTGAAGCTTTCTTT. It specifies CSVKQGIEAFF.

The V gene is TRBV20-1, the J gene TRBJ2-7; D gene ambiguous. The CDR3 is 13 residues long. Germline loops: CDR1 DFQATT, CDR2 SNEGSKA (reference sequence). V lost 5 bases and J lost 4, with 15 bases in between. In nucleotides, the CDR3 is TGCAGTGCTGAACCGGCACAGAAATACGAGCAGTACTTC. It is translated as CSAEPAQKYEQYF.

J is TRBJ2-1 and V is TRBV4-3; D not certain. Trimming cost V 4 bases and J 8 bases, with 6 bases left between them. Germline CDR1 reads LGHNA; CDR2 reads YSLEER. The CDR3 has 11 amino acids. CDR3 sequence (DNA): TGCGCCAGCAGCCCAGGACATGAGCAGTTCTTC. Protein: CASSPGHEQFF.

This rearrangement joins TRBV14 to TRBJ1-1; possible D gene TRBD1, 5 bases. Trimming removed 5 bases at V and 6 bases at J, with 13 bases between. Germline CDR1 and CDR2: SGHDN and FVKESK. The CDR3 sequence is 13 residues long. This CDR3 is CASSLGEIAEAFF. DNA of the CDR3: TGTGCCAGCAGCTTAGGGGAGATCGCTGAAGCTTTCTTT.

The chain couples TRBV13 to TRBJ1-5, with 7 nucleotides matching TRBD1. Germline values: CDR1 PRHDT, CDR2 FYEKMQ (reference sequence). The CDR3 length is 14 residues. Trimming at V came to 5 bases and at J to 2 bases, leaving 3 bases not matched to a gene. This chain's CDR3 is CASSRGRGNQPQHF. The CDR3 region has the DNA TGTGCCAGCAGCAGGGGGCGAGGCAATCAGCCCCAGCATTTT. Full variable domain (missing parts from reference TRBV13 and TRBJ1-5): AAGVIQSPRHLIKEKRETATLKCYPIPRHDTVYWYQQGPGQDPQFLISFYEKMQSDKGSIPDRFSAQQFSDYHSELNMSSLELGDSALYFCASSRGRGNQPQHFGDGTRLSIL.